Below are 25 T cell receptor beta chains sequenced from a single sample in a study of T cells after posttransplantation cyclophosphamide. Busulfan-fludarabine conditioning, marrow transplant, and cyclophosphamide on days +3 and +4 were administered. Some clones are missing from TCRdb's copy, which holds only in-frame ones; the method was immunoSEQ multiplex PCR. This sample comprises under 15,000 clones, none seen once only. This sample comprised PBMCs, obtained after allogeneic stem cell transplant with posttransplant cyclophosphamide. The receptors were sampled from a female patient in her forties or fifties who received an allogeneic stem cell transplant from a related donor, was CMV-positive, and had acute GVHD only. Some T cells may have come from the graft donor.

At least ten counts were recorded for this clone. J is TRBJ2-1 and V is TRBV18; 10 bases match TRBD2. Germline V lookup: CDR1 KGHSH, CDR2 LQKENI. This CDR3 has 16 amino acids. Trimming cost V 2 bases and J 3 bases; bases outside gene matches: 4. In nucleotides, the CDR3 is TGTGCCAGCTCACCAAATAGCGGGGGGAACTACAATGAGCAGTTCTTC. This sequence encodes CASSPNSGGNYNEQFF.

This clone showed up many times. CDR3 nucleotides: TGTGCCAGCCTAGCACTGAATGAGCAGTTCTTC. The encoded protein is CASLALNEQFF. The chain uses TRBV28 and TRBJ2-1; perhaps TRBD2 as D (5 bases). V lost 8 bases and J 7 bases, leaving 9 bases between the germline ends. From germline, CDR1 is MDHEN and CDR2 SYDVKM. The CDR3 extends over 11 amino acids.

This clone was counted at least ten times. The rearrangement uses TRBV7-8 and TRBJ1-5; tentatively, D is TRBD1 (6 bases). V was trimmed by 1 base and J by 9 bases, leaving 10 bases between them. Germline CDR1 SGHVS, CDR2 FQNEAQ. The CDR3 length is 13 residues. In nucleotides, the CDR3 is TGTGCCAGCAGCTTAGAAGGGGGAGCGCCCCAGCATTTT. Protein product: CASSLEGGAPQHF.

This clone has ten or more counts. V is TRBV6-1 and J is TRBJ2-7; 10 nucleotides agree with TRBD2. CDR1 MNHNS and CDR2 SASEGT come from the germline V gene. V lost 0 bases to trimming and J lost 12 bases; unmatched junction nucleotides: 8. The CDR3 spans 14 residues. As DNA, the CDR3 is TGTGCCAGCAGTGAAGCACCTAGCGGGGGTTTTTTGTACTTC. As protein: CASSEAPSGGFLYF.

This clone was seen ten or more times. This specimen includes other DNA sequences encoding the same CDR3. The CDR3 protein is CASSLAGGTGELFF. The CDR3 DNA reads as TGCGCCAGCAGCTTGGCGGGGGGCACCGGGGAGCTGTTTTTT. The chain couples TRBV5-1 to TRBJ2-2; 7 nucleotides align to TRBD2. After removal of 0 bases from V and 4 bases from J, the junction contained 0 bases not matched to a gene. Germline V gene sequence: CDR1 SGHRS, CDR2 YFSETQ. The CDR3 consists of 14 residues.

This clone was observed at least ten times. The V gene is TRBV5-1, the J gene TRBJ2-5; 7 nucleotides agree with TRBD1. V shed 3 bases and J 5 bases; nucleotides not matched to a gene: 7. Germline lookup yields CDR1 SGHRS and CDR2 YFSETQ. The CDR3 is 14 residues long. This chain's CDR3 is CASSSRQGFETQYF. DNA for the CDR3: TGCGCCAGCAGCTCCCGACAGGGATTTGAGACCCAGTACTTC.

Ten or more counts support this clone. The V and J genes are TRBV4-2 and TRBJ1-3; tentatively, D is TRBD1 (5 bases). Deletions cut 1 base from V and 2 bases from J, with 12 bases between. The CDR3 covers 16 residues. Germline CDR1 LGHNA, CDR2 YNFKEQ. For the CDR3, the DNA is TGTGCCAGCAGCCAAGCCACCCCGGGGGCTGGAAACACCATATATTTT. It specifies CASSQATPGAGNTIYF.

This clone showed up many times. The V call is TRBV7-2, the J call TRBJ2-5; D might be TRBD1 (5 bases). V lost 5 bases to trimming and J lost 4 bases, with 8 bases between them. The CDR3 runs 12 residues. Germline lookup yields CDR1 SGHTA and CDR2 FQGNSA. CDR3 residues: CASSQGSETQYF. Written as DNA, the CDR3 is TGTGCCAGCAGCCAGGGATCAGAGACCCAGTACTTC.

This clone was counted at least ten times. The chain has TRBV7-3 and TRBJ2-3, with 7 bases identical to TRBD2. This CDR3 has 16 amino acids. Germline V gene sequence: CDR1 SGHTA, CDR2 FQGTGA. V lost 5 bases, J lost 2 bases, and 10 bases stayed unmatched. CDR3 in amino acids: CASSPTLAFSTDTQYF. CDR3 bases: TGTGCCAGCAGCCCTACACTAGCGTTTTCCACAGATACGCAGTATTTT.

Ten or more counts support this clone. In DNA form, the CDR3 reads TGTGCCAGCAGCTTAGTTGCGGGAGCCTCTTACGAGCAGTACGTC. Its protein is CASSLVAGASYEQYV. V is TRBV7-8 and J is TRBJ2-7; 7 nucleotides align to TRBD2. The germline V gene has CDR1 SGHVS and CDR2 FQNEAQ. This CDR3 contains 15 residues. Losses at the gene ends were 1 base for V and 4 bases for J; bases not matched to a gene: 7.

This clone was seen repeatedly, ten times or more. The V gene is TRBV4-3, the J gene TRBJ2-5; 10 bases match TRBD2. The CDR3 sequence is 15 residues long. V was pared by 1 base and J by 4 bases, with 3 bases of the junction left unmatched. Germline CDR1 is LGHNA and CDR2 is YSLEER. CDR3 region: CASSQVAGGLETQYF. The CDR3 DNA sequence: TGCGCCAGCAGCCAAGTAGCGGGAGGTTTAGAGACCCAGTACTTC.

This clone was found many times. This sequence joins TRBV29-1 and TRBJ2-3, with a tentative D call TRBD1 (6 bases). Germline CDR1 reads SQVTM; CDR2 reads ANQGSEA. The CDR3 covers 12 residues. Trimming pared 7 bases from V and 2 bases from J, leaving 10 bases between. The CDR3 reads CSGGQFTDTQYF. In DNA form, the CDR3 reads TGCAGCGGTGGACAGTTCACAGATACGCAGTATTTT.

This clone was observed many times. The chain links TRBV18 to TRBJ2-7; 12 nucleotides agree with TRBD2. The V gene end was trimmed by 3 bases and the J gene end by 3 bases; junction bases not matched to a gene: 9. The CDR3 loop spans 17 amino acids. The germline gives CDR1 KGHSH, CDR2 LQKENI. CDR3 loop: CASSPHPLAGGGYEQYV. For the CDR3, the DNA is TGTGCCAGCTCACCCCACCCCCTAGCGGGAGGGGGCTACGAGCAGTACGTC.

In this sample, this clone turned up a few times. The V call is TRBV7-9, the J call TRBJ2-1, with TRBD2 matching 9 bases. The V segment lost 3 bases and the J segment 8 bases; nucleotides outside the gene matches: 8. Germline V CDR1 and CDR2: SEHNR, FQNEAQ (reference sequence). There are 15 residues in the CDR3. This CDR3 reads CASSFLRGGQDEQFF. The CDR3 DNA reads as TGTGCCAGCAGCTTTCTGCGGGGGGGCCAAGATGAGCAGTTCTTC.

This clone was recorded at least ten times. The chain recombines TRBV4-2 with TRBJ1-4; TRBD1 might be the D (6 bases). The CDR3 sequence is 15 residues long. Trimming cost V 4 bases and J 8 bases, with 17 bases left between them. Germline CDR1 and CDR2: LGHNA and YNFKEQ. DNA for the CDR3: TGTGCCAGCAGCCCCCTCATGGGAGGGGGGGAAAAACTGTTTTTT. Protein: CASSPLMGGGEKLFF.

This clone was found many times. J is TRBJ2-5 and V is TRBV11-1; 9 positions match TRBD1. CDR1 is SGHAT, CDR2 FQDESV, per germline (reference sequence). V dropped 5 bases and J dropped 5; count of bases not matched to a gene: 3. The CDR3 totals 13 residues. In DNA, the CDR3 is TGTGCCAGCAGCGCGACAGGGGGTGAGACCCAGTACTTC. As protein: CASSATGGETQYF.

There are many counts of this clone. The genes are TRBV6-4 and TRBJ2-1; D is possibly TRBD2 (7 bases). The V and J ends lost 2 bases and 7 bases respectively, with 18 bases between them. Germline CDR1 MRHNA, CDR2 SNTAGT. There are 16 residues in the CDR3. CDR3 sequence (DNA): TGTGCCAGCAGTGACCGCTACGGGGGGCCGAGAAATGAGCAGTTCTTC. Protein: CASSDRYGGPRNEQFF.

The chain combines TRBV5-1 with TRBJ2-3; tentatively, D is TRBD2 (6 bases). The germline V and J ends were trimmed by 0 bases and 2 bases, with 10 bases remaining between them. CDR1 is SGHRS and CDR2 is YFSETQ in the germline V gene. The CDR3 contains 15 residues. The CDR3: CASSLGGADTDTQYF. As DNA, the CDR3 is TGCGCCAGCAGCTTGGGCGGGGCCGACACAGATACGCAGTATTTT.

This clone was detected many times. V is TRBV10-3 and J is TRBJ1-1; no definite D call. V was clipped by 3 bases and J by 5 bases, with 13 bases between them. This CDR3 spans 14 amino acids. Germline CDR1 reads ENHRY; CDR2 reads SYGVKD. CDR3 loop: CAISEGLYGTEAFF. The CDR3 nucleotides are TGTGCCATCAGTGAAGGCCTTTACGGGACTGAAGCTTTCTTT.

The chain is built from TRBV29-1 and TRBJ2-5; D is perhaps TRBD2 (6 bases). This CDR3 has 14 residues. V was clipped by 4 bases and J by 2 bases, with 14 bases between them. In germline, CDR1 is SQVTM, CDR2 ANQGSEA. CDR3 in DNA: TGCAGCGTTGGAGTGGGACTGGCTCAAGAGACCCAGTACTTC. It is translated as CSVGVGLAQETQYF.

This sequence joins TRBV7-8 and TRBJ1-1; a weak D match, TRBD1 (6 bases). The CDR3 is made up of 14 amino acids. V was trimmed by 4 bases and J by 4 bases, leaving 13 bases between them. CDR1 is SGHVS and CDR2 is FQNEAQ in the germline V gene. CDR3 nucleotide sequence: TGTGCCAGCAGCTCGAGGGGGGGGAGCACTGAAGCTTTCTTT. As protein: CASSSRGGSTEAFF. The whole variable domain, filled in from reference TRBV7-8 and TRBJ1-1, reads GAGVSQSPRYKVAKRGQDVALRCDPISGHVSLFWYQQALGQGPEFLTYFQNEAQLDKSGLPSDRFFAERPEGSVSTLKIQRTQQEDSAVYLCASSSRGGSTEAFFGQGTRLTVV.

The chain links TRBV27 to TRBJ2-3, with D maybe TRBD2 (6 bases). This CDR3 has 13 residues. Trimming shortened V by 9 bases and J by 6 bases, and 16 bases separated the two germline ends. The germline V gene encodes CDR1 MNHEY and CDR2 SMNVEV (reference sequence). In DNA, the CDR3 is TGTGCCAGTAATAGGCGGGCGGGGGATACGCAGTATTTT. Translated, it gives CASNRRAGDTQYF.

This clone came up many times. This chain links TRBV19 with TRBJ1-1, with D possibly matching TRBD1 (6 bases). This CDR3 has 14 residues. From germline, CDR1 is LNHDA and CDR2 SQIVND (reference sequence). V lost 0 bases, J lost 10 bases, and 15 bases lay in between. As DNA, the CDR3 is TGTGCCAGTAGTATAGACCTAGACCGAGGGGGAGCTTTCTTT. Translated, it gives CASSIDLDRGGAFF.

This clone was counted at least ten times. The chain uses TRBV29-1 and TRBJ1-2; tentatively, D is TRBD1 (5 bases). The germline V gene encodes CDR1 SQVTM and CDR2 ANQGSEA. V lost 6 bases and J 8 bases, leaving 19 bases between the germline ends. The CDR3 extends over 13 amino acids. CDR3 in amino acids: CSVPGGGGRGYTF. Written as DNA, the CDR3 is TGCAGCGTGCCCGGCGGGGGGGGACGGGGCTACACCTTC.

J is TRBJ1-2 and V is TRBV7-9; 12 bases are a match to TRBD1. J gave up 4 bases and V 4 bases, and 10 bases lay outside the gene matches. This CDR3 is built from 17 residues. Per germline, CDR1 SEHNR and CDR2 FQNEAQ (reference sequence). CDR3 residues: CASSSGQGASRGYGYTF. The CDR3 DNA reads as TGTGCCAGCAGCTCGGGACAGGGGGCATCTCGTGGCTATGGCTACACCTTC.